This TCR beta chain emerged from a study of blood T cell repertoires in COVID-19. As for the study in general: Sites across the United States, Italy and Spain contributed samples from acute and convalescent COVID-19.

This study enrolled people aged about 18 to 100 from roughly 22 US geographic areas. Participants had their cohort set by participant-reported clinical history. CDR1 and CDR2 from the germline V gene are MDHEN and SYDVKM. The ends lost 7 bases at V and 0 bases at J; junction bases unmatched: 7. There are 16 residues in the CDR3. In the authors' methods: Reference gene primer amplification yielded estimated nucleated cell counts. Here immunoSEQ multiplex PCR was the method, and the copy in TCRdb shows in-frame clones only, minus some. D and trimming come from the DNA, and the V and J calls and clone size come from that table. The sample lists under 350,000 clones; approximately 83% were seen once.

This rearrangement joins TRBV28 to TRBJ1-1; 11 nucleotides line up with TRBD1. The TCR was taken from a woman between 40 and 55 years old with acute COVID-19. Material for sequencing was PBMCs or T cells enriched from blood (not recorded which). CDR3 in amino acids: CASTLGQGVLNTEAFF. For the CDR3, the DNA is TGTGCCAGCACCCTGGGACAGGGGGTTTTGAACACTGAAGCTTTCTTT.